The 13 T cell receptor beta chains below were found in one sample sequenced in a study of blood T cell repertoires in COVID-19. Here immunoSEQ multiplex PCR was the method, and the copy in TCRdb shows in-frame clones only, minus some. The table shows about 280,000 clones, with approximately 85% occurring only once. The sequenced material came from peripheral blood. Receptors originate from a man aged 50 to 60 with active or convalescent COVID-19.

V and J are TRBV7-9 and TRBJ2-1; D perhaps matches TRBD1 (6 bases). The V gene lost 5 bases and the J gene lost 7 bases, with 9 bases spanning the gap. CDR3 size: 12 residues. Germline values: CDR1 SEHNR, CDR2 FQNEAQ (reference sequence). In DNA form, the CDR3 reads TGTGCCAGCAGCCTTGACAGGAATGAGCAGTTCTTC. This gives the protein CASSLDRNEQFF.

The V and J genes are TRBV7-2 and TRBJ1-4; possible D gene TRBD1, 6 bases. The germline gives CDR1 SGHTA, CDR2 FQGNSA. Between the trimmed V and J ends, which lost 1 base and 0 bases, there was a span of 9 bases. The CDR3 runs 16 residues. DNA of the CDR3: TGTGCCAGCAGCTTAGTAGCAGGGGCAACTAATGAAAAACTGTTTTTT. This gives the protein CASSLVAGATNEKLFF.

This clone was seen only a few times. The chain has TRBV27 and TRBJ1-1, with D uncertain. The CDR3 spans 13 residues. V shed 1 base and J shed 3 bases, with 6 bases lying between them. CDR1 is MNHEY, CDR2 SMNVEV, per germline (reference sequence). CDR3 loop: CASSLYRDTEAFF. The CDR3 DNA is TGTGCCAGCAGTTTATACCGAGACACTGAAGCTTTCTTT.

This clone was picked up one time. The chain is built from TRBV7-2 and TRBJ2-7; the D gene is possibly TRBD1 (5 bases). V lost 1 base and J 4 bases, leaving 11 bases between the germline ends. Germline V gene lookup returns CDR1 SGHTA and CDR2 FQGNSA. The CDR3 loop spans 14 amino acids. The CDR3 is CASSLGRVGYEQYF. CDR3 coding DNA: TGTGCCAGCAGCTTAGGCAGGGTAGGATACGAGCAGTACTTC.

The chain employs TRBV28 and TRBJ1-1, with 7 bases matching TRBD1. CDR3 length: 15 amino acids. Germline V gene sequence: CDR1 MDHEN, CDR2 SYDVKM. The CDR3, as DNA: TGTGTCGCGGCCCCGAGACAGGGTCGGGGCACTGAAGCTTTCTTT. Translating gives CVAAPRQGRGTEAFF.

The chain carries TRBV6-5 and TRBJ2-7; D is possibly TRBD1 (6 bases). Trimming removed 8 bases from V and 6 bases from J, with 17 bases in between. Germline values: CDR1 MNHEY, CDR2 SVGAGI. The CDR3 covers 13 residues. The DNA of the CDR3 is TGTGCCAGCGGGTGGCAGGGGATCGCCGAGCAGTACTTC. It is translated as CASGWQGIAEQYF.

This chain joins TRBV29-1 and TRBJ2-3; D possibly corresponds to TRBD2 (5 bases). The germline V and J ends were trimmed by 4 bases and 3 bases, with 17 bases remaining between them. The CDR3 is 15 amino acids. In germline, CDR1 is SQVTM, CDR2 ANQGSEA. In DNA, the CDR3 is TGCAGCGTTGTGAATAGCGCCATCGGAACAGATACGCAGTATTTT. Protein: CSVVNSAIGTDTQYF.

The chain has TRBV28 and TRBJ1-1, with TRBD1 matching 7 bases. The CDR3 extends over 16 amino acids. The germline gives CDR1 MDHEN, CDR2 SYDVKM. With 4 bases clipped from V and 0 bases from J, the junction kept 8 bases outside the gene matches. The CDR3 DNA follows: TGTGCCAGCAGTTCCGGGACAGTGAGTTTGAACACTGAAGCTTTCTTT. Residues: CASSSGTVSLNTEAFF.

J is TRBJ1-2 and V is TRBV7-9; no definite D call. Trimming took 5 bases from V and 7 from J, leaving 14 bases between them. Germline values: CDR1 SEHNR, CDR2 FQNEAQ (reference sequence). The CDR3 loop spans 13 amino acids. CDR3 protein: CASSPAPWAGYTF. CDR3 nucleotides: TGTGCCAGCAGCCCCGCCCCCTGGGCTGGCTACACCTTC.

J is TRBJ1-1 and V is TRBV7-9, with D maybe TRBD1 (6 bases). Trimming stripped 4 bases from V and 1 base from J, with 10 bases between. This CDR3 is 14 amino acids long. The germline V gene encodes CDR1 SEHNR and CDR2 FQNEAQ (reference sequence). Here the CDR3 DNA reads TGTGCCAGCAGCTCAGGGGCCCCGAACACTGAAGCTTTCTTT. It yields the protein CASSSGAPNTEAFF.

This rearrangement joins TRBV28 to TRBJ2-1; the match to TRBD1 covers 8 bases. Germline V gene data show CDR1 as MDHEN and CDR2 as SYDVKM. The CDR3 extends over 17 amino acids. Unmatched junction bases numbered 7, after V lost 3 bases and J lost 0 bases. CDR3 DNA sequence: TGTGCCAGCAGTTTTCGGGCAGGGGGCTTCTCCTACAATGAGCAGTTCTTC. It translates to CASSFRAGGFSYNEQFF. The variable domain in full, completed from reference TRBV28 and TRBJ2-1, reads DVKVTQSSRYLVKRTGEKVFLECVQDMDHENMFWYRQDPGLGLRLIYFSYDVKMKEKGDIPEGYSVSREKKERFSLILESASTNQTSMYLCASSFRAGGFSYNEQFFGPGTRLTVL.

The J gene is TRBJ1-6, the V gene TRBV28; 8 nucleotides agree with TRBD1. There are 15 residues in the CDR3. The V gene end was trimmed by 6 bases and the J gene end by 7 bases; junction bases not matched to a gene: 8. CDR1 MDHEN and CDR2 SYDVKM come from the germline V gene. The CDR3 DNA sequence: TGTGCCAGCAGCCGGGACAGGTCGGGAAATTCACCCCTCCACTTT. This sequence encodes CASSRDRSGNSPLHF.

There are a few counts of this clone. The V gene is TRBV7-9, the J gene TRBJ2-7; D is undetermined. CDR3 length: 12 amino acids. Germline CDR1 reads SEHNR; CDR2 reads FQNEAQ (reference sequence). V lost 0 bases to trimming and J lost 3 bases, with 3 bases between them. The CDR3 DNA is TGTGCCAGCAGCTTAGCCAACTACGAGCAGTACTTC. It is translated as CASSLANYEQYF.